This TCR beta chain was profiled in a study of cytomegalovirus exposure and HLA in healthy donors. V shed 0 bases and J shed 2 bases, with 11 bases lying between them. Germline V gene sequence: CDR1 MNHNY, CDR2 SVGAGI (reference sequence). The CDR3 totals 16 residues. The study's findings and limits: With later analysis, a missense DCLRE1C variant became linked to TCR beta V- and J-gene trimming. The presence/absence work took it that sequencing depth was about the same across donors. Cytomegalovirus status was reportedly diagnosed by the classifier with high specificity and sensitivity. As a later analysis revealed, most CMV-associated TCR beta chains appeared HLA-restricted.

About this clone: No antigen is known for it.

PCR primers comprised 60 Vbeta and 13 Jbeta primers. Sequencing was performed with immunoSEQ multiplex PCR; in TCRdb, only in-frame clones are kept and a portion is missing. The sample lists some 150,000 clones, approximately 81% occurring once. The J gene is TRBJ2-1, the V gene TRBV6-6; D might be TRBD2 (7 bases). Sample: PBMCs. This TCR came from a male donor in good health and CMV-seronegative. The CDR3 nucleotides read TGTGCCAGCAGTTACTCTGGGGGGGCCCCCTACAATGAGCAGTTCTTC. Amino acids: CASSYSGGAPYNEQFF.